This T cell receptor beta chain was observed in a study of cytomegalovirus exposure and HLA in healthy donors. Study observations and caveats: Testing in vitro showed a few CMV-associated chains specific for CMV antigens.

The V gene end was trimmed by 4 bases and the J gene end by 10 bases; junction bases not matched to a gene: 6. The CDR3 extends over 14 amino acids. Germline CDR1 and CDR2: MGHRA and YSYEKL. Sample share makes this clone large (0.1 to 1%). No antigen is known for it. In the PCR, 60 Vbeta and 13 Jbeta primers were used. The table came from immunoSEQ multiplex PCR; TCRdb's copy has only in-frame clones and leaves some out. There are 100,000 or so clones in the sample; around 72% occur only once, and 2% to 2.5% lies in the top ten. The chain links TRBV4-1 to TRBJ1-4; 10 nucleotides align to TRBD1. Sequencing was carried out using PBMCs. This clonotype originated in a man younger than 40 in good health and CMV-seronegative. The CDR3 DNA is TGCGCCAGCAGCCGGGGACAGGGGATAGGAAAACTGTTTTTT. It codes for CASSRGQGIGKLFF.